The clone carrying this T cell receptor (beta chain) has more than one count but fewer than ten. Its antigen is unknown. Using RNA transcripts as the source, TCR beta CDR3 regions were amplified. The TCR CDR3 first-round RT-PCR relied on the HTBI primer set. Via MiXCR, TCRdb re-called the multiplex PCR reads, giving one row per CDR3 protein. The table includes hundreds of thousands of distinct CDR3 sequences, about 17% detected once. This specimen comes from a study of T cells in Graves' hyperthyroidism and ophthalmopathy. Participants, patients aged 18 to 65, had newly diagnosed hyperthyroidism with a duration under 2 months. Study outcomes and limitations: For ophthalmopathy, model prediction preceded onset by a median about 6 months. Ophthalmopathy and stable hyperthyroidism were told apart by a 13 V-J model. Also found in blood were most expanded thyroid clonotypes above 0.001.

The ends were cut back, 5 bases at V and 2 bases at J, with 6 bases in the middle. CDR1 and CDR2 from the germline V gene are MNHNS and SASEGT. The CDR3 runs 12 residues. The sequence was obtained from a woman in her 30s with Graves' hyperthyroidism. The rearrangement uses TRBV6-1 and TRBJ1-1; D is unresolved. Material: blood. This CDR3 is CASSWHNTEAFF. The CDR3, as DNA: TGTGCCAGCAGTTGGCACAACACTGAAGCTTTCTTT.